Presented here are 13 T cell receptor beta chains from one specimen sequenced in a study of CD8+ T cells in alopecia areata. The sample's treatment: oral pan-JAK inhibitor, 5-10 mg twice daily. It was cDNA, reverse transcribed from extracted RNA, that served as the sequencing template. Libraries were prepared by immunoSEQ multiplex PCR; TCRdb keeps only in-frame clonotypes and omits some of them. There are approximately 200,000 clones in the sample; 58% occur only once, and 5.5% lies in the top ten. Specimen: CD4+ T cells sorted from blood, collected at week 24, from a patient treated with tofacitinib. The receptors were gathered from a human donor with alopecia areata.

The chain carries TRBV9 and TRBJ2-2; no clear D. This CDR3 is built from 15 residues. V lost 0 bases and J lost 4, with 10 bases in between. Germline CDR1 SGDLS, CDR2 YYNGEE. CDR3 sequence (DNA): TGTGCCAGCAGCGTAGGGGTCGGGCCCACCGGGGAGCTGTTTTTT. Protein sequence: CASSVGVGPTGELFF.

This clone appeared a few times. CDR3 amino acids: CASSVGYGYTF. The CDR3 DNA is TGTGCCAGCAGTGTGGGCTATGGCTACACCTTC. The gene calls are TRBV2 and TRBJ1-2; D call uncertain. The germline V and J ends were trimmed by 4 bases and 4 bases, with 4 bases remaining between them. Germline V gives CDR1 SNHLY, CDR2 FYNNEI. This CDR3 is 11 amino acids long.

This chain joins TRBV7-2 and TRBJ2-7, with D unresolved. Germline V lookup: CDR1 SGHTA, CDR2 FQGNSA. This CDR3 spans 14 amino acids. V dropped 0 bases and J dropped 4 bases, with 10 bases sitting between them. The CDR3 DNA reads as TGTGCCAGCAGCTTAGCTTCATTTAGATACGAGCAGTACTTC. Protein sequence: CASSLASFRYEQYF.

About this clone itself: Other DNA sequences within the sample encode an identical CDR3. The rearrangement uses TRBV4-3 and TRBJ2-7, with D possibly TRBD2 on 5 matching bases. From germline, CDR1 is LGHNA and CDR2 YSLEER. V gave up 0 bases and J gave up 3 bases, with 12 bases separating them. The CDR3 spans 15 residues. The DNA of the CDR3 is TGCGCCAGCAGCCAAGATGCGAGGGAGCGCTACGAGCAGTACTTC. The encoded protein is CASSQDARERYEQYF.

This clone appeared a few times. V usage is TRBV19 and J usage is TRBJ1-2; D is undetermined. V was cut by 11 bases and J by 8 bases, with 21 bases left in between. CDR3 size: 13 residues. CDR1 LNHDA and CDR2 SQIVND come from the germline V gene (reference sequence). CDR3 coding DNA: TGTGCCTCCTCATCGGCCTCCGGTGGCGGCTACACCTTC. Translating it yields CASSSASGGGYTF.

The chain links TRBV5-6 to TRBJ2-5, with 7 bases matching TRBD1. The V gene's germline CDR1 is SGHDT and CDR2 YYEEEE. J was trimmed by 9 bases and V by 0 bases; bases with no gene match: 14. This CDR3 comprises 16 residues. CDR3 coding DNA: TGTGCCAGCAGCTTGGCCGGCAGGGGGTACTACGTGGCCCAGTACTTC. It specifies CASSLAGRGYYVAQYF.

The V call is TRBV7-2, the J call TRBJ1-4; D remains ambiguous. Germline-derived CDR1 and CDR2 are SGHTA and FQGNSA. The germline V and J ends were trimmed by 4 bases and 4 bases, with 7 bases remaining between them. The CDR3 sequence is 13 residues long. As DNA, the CDR3 is TGTGCCAGCAGCTCCCCCAGTAATGAAAAACTGTTTTTT. Amino acids: CASSSPSNEKLFF.

The table lists this clone with a few counts. The chain couples TRBV27 to TRBJ2-1; 11 positions agree with TRBD2. CDR3 length: 16 amino acids. Germline CDR1 MNHEY, CDR2 SMNVEV (reference sequence). V lost 5 bases to trimming and J lost 8 bases; unmatched junction nucleotides: 11. CDR3 DNA sequence: TGTGCCAGCAGTCTCCCAGGACTAGCGGGCGGCCATGAGCAGTTCTTC. Translating gives CASSLPGLAGGHEQFF.

The genes are TRBV23-1 and TRBJ1-2; TRBD1 aligns across 10 bases. TRBV23-1 is an ORF, and what it does is uncertain. CDR3 length equals 18 residues. V dropped 4 bases and J dropped 3; count of bases not matched to a gene: 14. CDR3 in DNA: TGCGCCAGCAGTCGCCTGCCCCCGGGACAGGGGACACACTATGGCTACACCTTC. Its protein is CASSRLPPGQGTHYGYTF.

The rearrangement uses TRBV30 and TRBJ2-1; 8 nucleotides line up with TRBD2. This CDR3 is built from 13 residues. V shed 1 base, J shed 12 bases, and the junction held 8 bases outside the gene matches. The germline CDR1 and CDR2 sequences are GTSNPN and SVGIG (reference sequence). CDR3 amino acids: CAWSGGLAEAQFF. The CDR3 DNA is TGTGCCTGGAGTGGTGGACTAGCCGAAGCGCAGTTCTTC.

The V gene is TRBV28, the J gene TRBJ1-1, with D possibly being TRBD1 (6 bases). CDR3 length: 17 amino acids. Trimming removed 1 base at V and 2 bases at J, with 17 bases between. CDR1 and CDR2 from the germline V gene are MDHEN and SYDVKM. CDR3 nucleotide sequence: TGTGCCAGCAGTTTATTACCTGCAGACAGGTTTAACACTGAAGCTTTCTTT. This translates into CASSLLPADRFNTEAFF.

This clone has more than one count but fewer than ten. The chain uses TRBV5-1 and TRBJ2-7, with 7 positions matching TRBD2. The CDR3 is 13 amino acids. Germline V gene data show CDR1 as SGHRS and CDR2 as YFSETQ. Trimming took 5 bases from V and 2 from J; bases not matched to a gene: 4. The CDR3 here is CASRRDYTYEQYF. DNA of the CDR3: TGCGCCAGCAGACGGGACTATACCTACGAGCAGTACTTC.

The gene calls are TRBV10-3 and TRBJ1-2, with D possibly TRBD1 on 5 matching bases. This CDR3 has 13 amino acids. Trimming left V 8 bases short and J 0 bases short, with 10 bases between. CDR1 is ENHRY and CDR2 is SYGVKD in the germline V gene. DNA of the CDR3: TGTGCCATCGCCCAGGGATCTAACTATGGCTACACCTTC. Translating gives CAIAQGSNYGYTF.